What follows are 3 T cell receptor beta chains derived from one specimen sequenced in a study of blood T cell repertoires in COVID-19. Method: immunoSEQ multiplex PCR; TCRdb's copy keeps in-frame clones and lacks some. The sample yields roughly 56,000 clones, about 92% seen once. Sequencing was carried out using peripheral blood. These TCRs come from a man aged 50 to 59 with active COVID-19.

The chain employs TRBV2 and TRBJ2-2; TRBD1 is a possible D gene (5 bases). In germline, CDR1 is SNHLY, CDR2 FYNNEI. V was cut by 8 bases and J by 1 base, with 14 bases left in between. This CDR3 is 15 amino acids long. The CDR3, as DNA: TGTGCCAGCGGCACAGGACCGCTGAACACCGGGGAGCTGTTTTTT. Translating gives CASGTGPLNTGELFF.

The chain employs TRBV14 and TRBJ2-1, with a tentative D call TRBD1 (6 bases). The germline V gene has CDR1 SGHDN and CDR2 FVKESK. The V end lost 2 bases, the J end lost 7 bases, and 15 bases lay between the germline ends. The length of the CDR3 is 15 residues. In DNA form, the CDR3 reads TGTGCCAGCAGCCAACTACTAGGGACATTAAATGAGCAGTTCTTC. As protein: CASSQLLGTLNEQFF.

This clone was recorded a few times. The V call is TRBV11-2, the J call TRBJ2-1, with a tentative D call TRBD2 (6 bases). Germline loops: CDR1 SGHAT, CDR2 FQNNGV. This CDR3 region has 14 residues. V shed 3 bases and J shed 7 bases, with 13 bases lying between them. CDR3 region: CASSLAPAGNEQFF. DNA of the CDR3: TGTGCCAGCAGCTTGGCCCCAGCGGGTAATGAGCAGTTCTTC.